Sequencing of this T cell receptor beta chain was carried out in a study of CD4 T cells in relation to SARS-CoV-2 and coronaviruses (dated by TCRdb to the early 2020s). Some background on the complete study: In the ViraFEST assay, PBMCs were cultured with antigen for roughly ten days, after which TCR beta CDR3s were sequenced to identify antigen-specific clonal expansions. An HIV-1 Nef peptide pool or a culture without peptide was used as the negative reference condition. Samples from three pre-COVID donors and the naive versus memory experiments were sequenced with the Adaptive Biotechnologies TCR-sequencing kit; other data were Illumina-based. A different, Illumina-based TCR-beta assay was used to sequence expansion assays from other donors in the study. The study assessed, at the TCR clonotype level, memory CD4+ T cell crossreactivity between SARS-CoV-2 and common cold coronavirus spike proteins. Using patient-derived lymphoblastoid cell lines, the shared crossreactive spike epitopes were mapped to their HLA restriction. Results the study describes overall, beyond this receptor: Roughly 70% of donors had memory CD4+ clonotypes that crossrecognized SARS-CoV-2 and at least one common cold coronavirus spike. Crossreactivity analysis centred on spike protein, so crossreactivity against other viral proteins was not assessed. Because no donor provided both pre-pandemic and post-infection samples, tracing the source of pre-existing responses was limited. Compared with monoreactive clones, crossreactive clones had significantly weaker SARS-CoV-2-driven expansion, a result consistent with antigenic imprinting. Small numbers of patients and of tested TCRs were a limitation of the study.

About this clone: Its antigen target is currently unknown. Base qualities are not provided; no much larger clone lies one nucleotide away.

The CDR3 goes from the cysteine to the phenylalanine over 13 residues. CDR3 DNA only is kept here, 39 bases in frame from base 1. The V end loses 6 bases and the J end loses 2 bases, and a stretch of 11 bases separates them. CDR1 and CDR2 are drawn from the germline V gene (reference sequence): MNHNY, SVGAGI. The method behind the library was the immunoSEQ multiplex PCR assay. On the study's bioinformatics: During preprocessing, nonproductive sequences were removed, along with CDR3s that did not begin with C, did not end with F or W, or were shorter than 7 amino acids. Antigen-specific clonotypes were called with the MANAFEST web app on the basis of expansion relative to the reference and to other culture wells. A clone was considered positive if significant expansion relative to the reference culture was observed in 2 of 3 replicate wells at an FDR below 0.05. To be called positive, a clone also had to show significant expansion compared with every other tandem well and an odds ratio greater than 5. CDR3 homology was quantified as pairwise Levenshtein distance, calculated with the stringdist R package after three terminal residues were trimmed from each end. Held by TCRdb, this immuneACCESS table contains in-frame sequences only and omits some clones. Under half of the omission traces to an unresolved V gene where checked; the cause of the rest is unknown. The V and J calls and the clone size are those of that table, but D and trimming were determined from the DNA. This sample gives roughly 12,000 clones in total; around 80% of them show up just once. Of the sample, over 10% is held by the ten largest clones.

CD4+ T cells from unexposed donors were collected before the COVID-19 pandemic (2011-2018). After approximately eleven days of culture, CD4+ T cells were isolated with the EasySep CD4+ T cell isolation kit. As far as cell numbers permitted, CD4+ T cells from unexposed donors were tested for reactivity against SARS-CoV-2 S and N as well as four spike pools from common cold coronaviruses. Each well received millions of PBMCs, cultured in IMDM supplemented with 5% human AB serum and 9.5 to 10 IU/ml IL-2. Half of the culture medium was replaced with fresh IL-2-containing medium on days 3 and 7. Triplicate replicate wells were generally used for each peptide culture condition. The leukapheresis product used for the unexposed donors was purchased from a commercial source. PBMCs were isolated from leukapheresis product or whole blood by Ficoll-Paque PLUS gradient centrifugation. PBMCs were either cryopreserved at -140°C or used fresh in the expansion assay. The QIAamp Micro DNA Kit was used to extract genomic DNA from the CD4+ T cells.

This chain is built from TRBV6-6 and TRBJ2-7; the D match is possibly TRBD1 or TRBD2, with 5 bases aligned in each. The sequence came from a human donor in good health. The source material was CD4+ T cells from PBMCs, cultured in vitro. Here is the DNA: TGTGCCAGCAGGGGGGACGGAGCCTACGAGCAGTACTTC. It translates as CASRGDGAYEQYF.